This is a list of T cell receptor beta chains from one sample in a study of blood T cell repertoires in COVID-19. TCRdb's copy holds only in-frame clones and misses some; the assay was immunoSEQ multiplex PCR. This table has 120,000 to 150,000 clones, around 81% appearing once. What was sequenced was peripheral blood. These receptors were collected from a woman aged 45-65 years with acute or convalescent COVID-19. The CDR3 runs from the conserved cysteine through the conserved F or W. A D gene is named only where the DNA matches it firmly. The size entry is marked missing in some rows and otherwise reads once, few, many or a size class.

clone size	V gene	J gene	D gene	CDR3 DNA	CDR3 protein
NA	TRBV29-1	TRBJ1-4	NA	TGCAGCGTTGAAGAAAGGGGTTTGGATGAAAAACTGTTTTTT	CSVEERGLDEKLFF
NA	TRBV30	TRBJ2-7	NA	TGTGCCTCCAGAGGCGTTAACGAGCAGTACTTC	CASRGVNEQYF
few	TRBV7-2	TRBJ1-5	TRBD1	TGTGCCAGCAGCTTGGATACAGGGGGCCCCCGACCCCAGCATTTT	CASSLDTGGPRPQHF
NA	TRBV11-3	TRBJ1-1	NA	TGTGCCAGCAGCTTATATCAGGGGCAAGCTTTCTTT	CASSLYQGQAFF
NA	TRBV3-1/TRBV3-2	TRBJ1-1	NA	TGTGCCAGCAGCCAGGGATTTACAGGAAAGAACACTGAAGCTTTCTTT	CASSQGFTGKNTEAFF
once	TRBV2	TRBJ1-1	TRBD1	TGTGCCAGCAGTTCACAACAGGGGGCTATTGAAGCTTTCTTT	CASSSQQGAIEAFF
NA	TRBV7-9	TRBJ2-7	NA	TGTGCCAGCAGCTTCCCAGGGGAAGCCTACGAGCAGTACTTC	CASSFPGEAYEQYF
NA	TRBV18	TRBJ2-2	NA	TGTGCCAGCTCAGAATATGACAGGTCGGGCACCGGGGAGCTGTTTTTT	CASSEYDRSGTGELFF
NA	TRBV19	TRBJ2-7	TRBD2	TGTGCCAGTAGCGCGAGAACGACCGGGACTAGCGGCTACGAGCAGTACTTC	CASSARTTGTSGYEQYF
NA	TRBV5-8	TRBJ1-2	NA	TGTGCCAGCAGCGGCCACTTCGAGACAGCTAACTATGGCTACACCTTC	CASSGHFETANYGYTF
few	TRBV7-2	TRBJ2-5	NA	TGTGCCAGCAGCTTAAATCCCCCCCCAAGGGGGGGTTTGATGCAGACCCAGTACTTC	CASSLNPPPRGGLMQTQYF
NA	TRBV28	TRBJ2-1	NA	TGTGCCAGCAGCCCCTTGGGGGGGACAGGAGGAATCAATGAGCAGTTCTTC	CASSPLGGTGGINEQFF
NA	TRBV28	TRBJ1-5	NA	TGTGCCAGCAAGAACACAGGGAATAGCAATCAGCCCCAGCATTTT	CASKNTGNSNQPQHF
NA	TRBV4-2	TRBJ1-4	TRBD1	TGTGCCAGCAGCCAAGATGCCGACAGGGGGCGGGAAAAACTGTTTTTT	CASSQDADRGREKLFF
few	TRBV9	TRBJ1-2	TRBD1	TGTGCCAGCAGCGTTTCACAGGGGGCTACGGATGGCTACACCTTC	CASSVSQGATDGYTF
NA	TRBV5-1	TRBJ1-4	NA	TGCGCCAGCAGCGTAGGGAGTACGGCCAATGAAAAACTGTTTTTT	CASSVGSTANEKLFF
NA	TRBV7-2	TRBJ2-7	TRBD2	TGTGCCAGCAGCTTAGATCCGGGGGGACCTTACGAGCAGTACTTC	CASSLDPGGPYEQYF